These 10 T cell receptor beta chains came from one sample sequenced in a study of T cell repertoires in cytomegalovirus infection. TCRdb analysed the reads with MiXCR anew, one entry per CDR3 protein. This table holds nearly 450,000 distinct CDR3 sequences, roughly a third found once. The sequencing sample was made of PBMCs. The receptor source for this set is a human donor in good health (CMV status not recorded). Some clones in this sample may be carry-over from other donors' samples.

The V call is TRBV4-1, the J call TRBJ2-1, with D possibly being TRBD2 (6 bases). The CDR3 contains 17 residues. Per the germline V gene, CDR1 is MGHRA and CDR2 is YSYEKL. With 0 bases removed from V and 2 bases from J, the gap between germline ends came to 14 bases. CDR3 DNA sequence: TGCGCCAGCAGCCAAGATGGGCGGGGCAATCCCTACAATGAGCAGTTCTTC. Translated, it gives CASSQDGRGNPYNEQFF.

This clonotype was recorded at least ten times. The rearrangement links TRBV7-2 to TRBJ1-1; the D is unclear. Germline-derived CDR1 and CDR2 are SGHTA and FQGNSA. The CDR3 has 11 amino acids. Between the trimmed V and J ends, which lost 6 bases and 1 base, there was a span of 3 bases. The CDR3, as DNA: TGTGCCAGCAGTCAGAACACTGAAGCTTTCTTT. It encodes CASSQNTEAFF. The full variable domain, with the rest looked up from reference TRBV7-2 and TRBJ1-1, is GAGVSQSPSNKVTEKGKDVELRCDPISGHTALYWYRQSLGQGLEFLIYFQGNSAPDKSGLPSDRFSAERTGGSVSTLTIQRTQQEDSAVYLCASSQNTEAFFGQGTRLTVV.

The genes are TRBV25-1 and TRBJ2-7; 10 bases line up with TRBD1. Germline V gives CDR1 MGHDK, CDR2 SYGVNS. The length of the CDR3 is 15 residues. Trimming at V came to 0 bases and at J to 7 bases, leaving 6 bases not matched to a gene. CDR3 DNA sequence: TGTGCCAGCAGTGAATATGGGACAGGGGCGGGGGAGCAGTACTTC. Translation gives CASSEYGTGAGEQYF.

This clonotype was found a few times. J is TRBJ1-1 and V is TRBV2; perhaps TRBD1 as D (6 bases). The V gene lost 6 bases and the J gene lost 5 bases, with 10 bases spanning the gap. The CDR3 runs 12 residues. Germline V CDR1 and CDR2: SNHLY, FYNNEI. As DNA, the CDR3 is TGTGCCAGCAGGTACAGGGTTACTGAAGCTTTCTTT. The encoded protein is CASRYRVTEAFF.

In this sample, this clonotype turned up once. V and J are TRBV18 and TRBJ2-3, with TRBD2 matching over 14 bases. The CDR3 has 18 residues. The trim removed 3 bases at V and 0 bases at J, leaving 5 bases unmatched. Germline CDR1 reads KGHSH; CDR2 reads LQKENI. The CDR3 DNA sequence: TGTGCCAGCTCACCGGGACTAGCGGGGGAAAATAGCACAGATACGCAGTATTTT. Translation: CASSPGLAGENSTDTQYF.

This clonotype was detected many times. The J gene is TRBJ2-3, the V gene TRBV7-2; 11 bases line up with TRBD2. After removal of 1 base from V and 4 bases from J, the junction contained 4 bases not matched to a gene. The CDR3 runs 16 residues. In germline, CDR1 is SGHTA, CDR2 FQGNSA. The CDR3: CASSLVFSGGADTQYF. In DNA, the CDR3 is TGTGCCAGCAGCTTAGTCTTTAGCGGGGGGGCAGATACGCAGTATTTT. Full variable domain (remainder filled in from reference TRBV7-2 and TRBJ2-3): GAGVSQSPSNKVTEKGKDVELRCDPISGHTALYWYRQSLGQGLEFLIYFQGNSAPDKSGLPSDRFSAERTGGSVSTLTIQRTQQEDSAVYLCASSLVFSGGADTQYFGPGTRLTVL.

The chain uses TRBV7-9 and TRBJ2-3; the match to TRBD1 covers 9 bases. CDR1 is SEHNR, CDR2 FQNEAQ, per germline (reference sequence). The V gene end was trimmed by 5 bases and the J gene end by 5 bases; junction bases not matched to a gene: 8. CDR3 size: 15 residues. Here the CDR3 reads CASSQQGARGDTQYF. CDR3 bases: TGTGCCAGCAGCCAACAGGGGGCGCGTGGAGATACGCAGTATTTT.

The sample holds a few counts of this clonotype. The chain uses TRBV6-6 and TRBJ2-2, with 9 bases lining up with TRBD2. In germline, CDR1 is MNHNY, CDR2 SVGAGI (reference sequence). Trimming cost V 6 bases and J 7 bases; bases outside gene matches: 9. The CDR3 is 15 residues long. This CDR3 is CASRNSGGVVGELFF. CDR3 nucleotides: TGTGCCAGCAGAAATAGCGGGGGTGTGGTCGGGGAGCTGTTTTTT.

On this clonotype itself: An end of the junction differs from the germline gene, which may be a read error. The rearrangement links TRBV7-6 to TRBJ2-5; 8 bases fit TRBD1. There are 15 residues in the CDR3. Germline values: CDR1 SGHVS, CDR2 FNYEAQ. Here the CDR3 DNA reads TGTGCTAGCAGCGTTTCGGACAGGGTGTTAGAGACCCAGTACTTC. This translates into CASSVSDRVLETQYF.

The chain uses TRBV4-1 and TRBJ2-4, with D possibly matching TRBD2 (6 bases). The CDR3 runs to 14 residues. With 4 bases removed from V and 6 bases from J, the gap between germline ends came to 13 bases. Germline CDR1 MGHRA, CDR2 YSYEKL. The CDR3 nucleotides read TGCGCCAGCAGCCTACAGTTGGGAGGAAACATTCAGTACTTC. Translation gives CASSLQLGGNIQYF.